Each of the 32 T cell receptor beta chains below was sequenced from the same sample in a study of blood T cell repertoires in COVID-19. The protocol was immunoSEQ multiplex PCR, while the TCRdb copy is restricted to in-frame clones and leaves out a portion. The top ten clones hold roughly 8.6% of a sample with under 250,000 clones, more than 70% of them seen once. Source material: peripheral blood. These receptors originate from a man aged 40-50 years with active or convalescent COVID-19.

This rearrangement joins TRBV10-3 to TRBJ2-1; TRBD2 matches at 10 bases. This CDR3 contains 15 residues. The ends lost 2 bases at V and 5 bases at J; junction bases unmatched: 3. The germline CDR1 and CDR2 sequences are ENHRY and SYGVKD. CDR3 DNA sequence: TGTGCCATCAGTGAGGCTGGACTAGCGGACAATGAGCAGTTCTTC. Its translation: CAISEAGLADNEQFF.

CDR3 coding DNA: TGTGCCAGCAGCCCAGGAACTCAGGGTGGCTACACCTTC. It codes for CASSPGTQGGYTF. V usage is TRBV6-5 and J usage is TRBJ1-2; D might be TRBD1 (5 bases). V dropped 6 bases and J dropped 7 bases, with 15 bases sitting between them. The CDR3 contains 13 residues. The germline V gene encodes CDR1 MNHEY and CDR2 SVGAGI.

The chain links TRBV10-2 to TRBJ2-1; D is possibly TRBD2 (5 bases). With 3 bases removed from V and 7 bases from J, the gap between germline ends came to 10 bases. Germline V gives CDR1 WSHSY, CDR2 SAAADI. This CDR3 has 13 residues. CDR3 loop: CASSETSRNEQFF. CDR3 bases: TGCGCCAGCAGTGAAACTAGTAGGAATGAGCAGTTCTTC.

The chain links TRBV12-2 to TRBJ2-5; the table's D call, TRBD2, has no DNA check behind it. TRBV12-2 is flagged as a pseudogene. There are 13 residues in the CDR3. CDR3 loop: CATPAGPQETQYF. The CDR3 region has the DNA TGTGCAACCCCAGCGGGTCCCCAAGAGACCCAGTACTTC.

This rearrangement joins TRBV19 to TRBJ2-1; 8 nucleotides agree with TRBD2. Germline V gives CDR1 LNHDA, CDR2 SQIVND (reference sequence). The CDR3 runs to 15 residues. With 3 bases clipped from V and 4 bases from J, the junction kept 5 bases outside the gene matches. The CDR3, as DNA: TGTGCCAGTAGTATTACCGGGGGGGGATACAATGAGCAGTTCTTC. Protein product: CASSITGGGYNEQFF. Looking up the rest from reference TRBV19 and TRBJ2-1 gives the full variable domain: DGGITQSPKYLFRKEGQNVTLSCEQNLNHDAMYWYRQDPGQGLRLIYYSQIVNDFQKGDIAEGYSVSREKKESFPLTVTSAQKNPTAFYLCASSITGGGYNEQFFGPGTRLTVL.

This chain links TRBV6-1 with TRBJ1-1, with a tentative D call TRBD1 (6 bases). The CDR3 has 14 amino acids. V lost 3 bases, J lost 4 bases, and 12 bases lay in between. The germline gives CDR1 MNHNS, CDR2 SASEGT. The CDR3 coding sequence is TGTGCCAGCAGTGAGACGTTAGGGGGCACTGAAGCTTTCTTT. Translation: CASSETLGGTEAFF.

This rearrangement joins TRBV29-1 to TRBJ1-1; D is undetermined. This CDR3 comprises 14 residues. Germline CDR1 is SQVTM and CDR2 is ANQGSEA. V lost 4 bases and J lost 1, with 13 bases in between. The CDR3 sequence: CSVGARAANTEAFF. DNA for the CDR3: TGCAGCGTTGGAGCGAGGGCAGCGAACACTGAAGCTTTCTTT.

CDR3 in amino acids: CASSWPRGADTQYF. The CDR3 region has the DNA TGCGCCAGCAGCTGGCCCCGGGGGGCAGATACGCAGTATTTT. The chain links TRBV5-1 to TRBJ2-3, with TRBD2 matching over 7 bases. This CDR3 contains 14 residues. In germline, CDR1 is SGHRS, CDR2 YFSETQ. The ends lost 3 bases at V and 4 bases at J; junction bases unmatched: 5.

J is TRBJ2-1 and V is TRBV9; D is unresolved. This CDR3 is 15 amino acids long. Trimming removed 0 bases at V and 5 bases at J, with 12 bases between. Germline loops: CDR1 SGDLS, CDR2 YYNGEE. CDR3 DNA sequence: TGTGCCAGCAGCGTAGATCGATCTGGCAACAATGAGCAGTTCTTC. The encoded protein is CASSVDRSGNNEQFF.

The gene calls are TRBV24-1 and TRBJ2-3, with D maybe TRBD1 (5 bases). CDR3 length: 15 residues. V lost 3 bases and J 5 bases, leaving 14 bases between the germline ends. Germline CDR1 is KGHDR and CDR2 is SFDVKD. The CDR3 here is CATSDPTQGGDTQYF. Written as DNA, the CDR3 is TGTGCCACCAGTGATCCTACTCAGGGCGGAGATACGCAGTATTTT.

The chain employs TRBV19 and TRBJ2-5, with D perhaps matching TRBD2 (7 bases). V was cut by 7 bases and J by 5 bases, with 17 bases left in between. The CDR3 is 14 amino acids. In germline, CDR1 is LNHDA, CDR2 SQIVND (reference sequence). DNA of the CDR3: TGTGCCAGTAACAACCGGGGGGCGGGGGAGACCCAGTACTTC. This gives the protein CASNNRGAGETQYF.

Only a few counts were recorded for this clone. V is TRBV2 and J is TRBJ1-4; a possible D gene is TRBD1 (6 bases). Germline V gene data show CDR1 as SNHLY and CDR2 as FYNNEI. Trimming left V 6 bases short and J 5 bases short, with 13 bases between. The CDR3 extends over 14 amino acids. The CDR3: CASSQDSSNEKLFF. The CDR3 coding sequence is TGTGCCAGCAGCCAGGACAGCTCGAATGAAAAACTGTTTTTT.

V usage is TRBV24-1 and J usage is TRBJ2-3; a possible D gene is TRBD2 (5 bases). Trimming took off 5 bases at V and 1 base at J, with 12 bases between the two ends. CDR1 is KGHDR, CDR2 SFDVKD, per germline. The CDR3 is made up of 15 amino acids. The chain's CDR3 is CATSVLLGGTDTQYF. The CDR3 DNA is TGTGCCACCAGTGTCCTTCTCGGGGGCACAGATACGCAGTATTTT.

The chain couples TRBV11-2 to TRBJ2-1; D unresolved. Germline CDR1 reads SGHAT; CDR2 reads FQNNGV. The ends were cut back, 1 base at V and 4 bases at J, with 5 bases in the middle. The CDR3 contains 13 residues. The CDR3 DNA reads TGTGCCAGCAGCTTAGGAGAATACAATGAGCAGTTCTTC. Protein: CASSLGEYNEQFF.

The rearrangement uses TRBV7-9 and TRBJ2-1; a weak D match, TRBD2 (5 bases). This CDR3 contains 12 residues. Germline assignment: CDR1 SEHNR and CDR2 FQNEAQ (reference sequence). The ends were cut back, 5 bases at V and 12 bases at J, with 14 bases in the middle. The CDR3 protein is CASSLNIEGQFF. The DNA of the CDR3 is TGTGCCAGCAGCCTAAATATCGAGGGGCAGTTCTTC.

This chain links TRBV11-3 with TRBJ2-1, with 8 bases aligning to TRBD2. The CDR3 covers 16 residues. The J segment lost 4 bases and the V segment lost 0 bases, leaving 5 bases of the junction unmatched. CDR1 and CDR2 (germline): SGHNT, YENEEA. The CDR3 region is CASSLDLVAGYNEQFF. In nucleotides, the CDR3 is TGTGCCAGCAGCTTAGATTTGGTAGCGGGATACAATGAGCAGTTCTTC.

This chain connects TRBV7-2 to TRBJ2-7, with 11 bases matching TRBD2. The CDR3 is 16 amino acids. V trimming: 0 bases; J trimming: 4 bases; junction bases outside the gene matches: 5. CDR1 is SGHTA and CDR2 is FQGNSA in the germline V gene. CDR3 nucleotides: TGTGCCAGCAGCTTAGCGGAGTCTAGCGGGGGGTACGAGCAGTACTTC. Translation: CASSLAESSGGYEQYF. Filled out from reference TRBV7-2 and TRBJ2-7, the complete variable domain reads GAGVSQSPSNKVTEKGKDVELRCDPISGHTALYWYRQSLGQGLEFLIYFQGNSAPDKSGLPSDRFSAERTGGSVSTLTIQRTQQEDSAVYLCASSLAESSGGYEQYFGPGTRLTVT.

This sequence joins TRBV19 and TRBJ1-1; tentative D call: TRBD1 (6 bases). Looked up from germline, CDR1 is LNHDA and CDR2 is SQIVND (reference sequence). The CDR3 length is 13 residues. V lost 3 bases and J 6 bases, leaving 11 bases between the germline ends. CDR3 loop: CASSMARGSEAFF. CDR3 sequence (DNA): TGTGCCAGTAGTATGGCCAGGGGTTCTGAAGCTTTCTTT.

The V call is TRBV5-1, the J call TRBJ1-6; 11 bases are shared with TRBD1. Looked up from germline, CDR1 is SGHRS and CDR2 is YFSETQ. The CDR3 contains 17 residues. V trimming: 3 bases; J trimming: 5 bases; junction bases outside the gene matches: 7. As DNA, the CDR3 is TGCGCCAGCAGCTCATGGGACAGGGGGACGGATAATTCACCCCTCCACTTT. It specifies CASSSWDRGTDNSPLHF.

In this sample, this clone turned up a few times. The J gene is TRBJ1-5, the V gene TRBV30; 7 positions agree with TRBD1. Germline-derived CDR1 and CDR2 are GTSNPN and SVGIG (reference sequence). With V trimmed by 0 bases and J by 4 bases, 6 bases remained unmatched. This CDR3 spans 15 amino acids. CDR3 sequence (DNA): TGTGCCTGGAGTGTTCCATCAGGGGGTAATCAGCCCCAGCATTTT. This translates into CAWSVPSGGNQPQHF.

The chain joins TRBV25-1 to TRBJ1-5, with D perhaps TRBD1 (5 bases). The V end was cut by 5 bases, the J end by 2 bases, with 10 bases between. This CDR3 has 14 residues. Per germline, CDR1 MGHDK and CDR2 SYGVNS. CDR3 sequence reads: CASSSGFRNQPQHF. The CDR3 DNA reads TGTGCCAGCAGTTCAGGGTTTCGCAATCAGCCCCAGCATTTT.

The chain recombines TRBV7-9 with TRBJ2-5, with 9 bases identical to TRBD2. This CDR3 is 14 amino acids long. From germline, CDR1 is SEHNR and CDR2 FQNEAQ (reference sequence). V trimming: 4 bases; J trimming: 5 bases; junction bases outside the gene matches: 5. The CDR3 loop reads CASSSSGGRETQYF. The CDR3 DNA reads TGTGCCAGCAGCTCCAGCGGGGGGCGGGAGACCCAGTACTTC.

V and J are TRBV3-1 (or the pseudogene TRBV3-2) and TRBJ2-5, with D possibly being TRBD2 (6 bases). V was cut by 4 bases and J by 2 bases, with 17 bases left in between. The germline V gene has CDR1 LGHDT and CDR2 YNNKEL (reference sequence). The CDR3 spans 16 residues. CDR3 amino acids: CASSLLQSAGQETQYF. CDR3 bases: TGTGCCAGCAGCCTCCTGCAATCCGCGGGGCAAGAGACCCAGTACTTC.

The V call is TRBV14, the J call TRBJ1-1, with D unclear. CDR3 length equals 14 residues. Trimming took 1 base from V and 11 from J, leaving 17 bases between them. CDR1 and CDR2 from the germline V gene are SGHDN and FVKESK. In nucleotides, the CDR3 is TGTGCCAGCAGCCAAGGAGGCATTCGGGGTTCGGCTTTCTTT. Encoded protein: CASSQGGIRGSAFF. The entire variable domain, with the rest obtained from reference TRBV14 and TRBJ1-1, is as follows: EAGVTQFPSHSVIEKGQTVTLRCDPISGHDNLYWYRRVMGKEIKFLLHFVKESKQDESGMPNNRFLAERTGGTYSTLKVQPAELEDSGVYFCASSQGGIRGSAFFGQGTRLTVV.

V is TRBV7-2 and J is TRBJ2-7; 12 nucleotides line up with TRBD2. Germline trimming cut 6 bases from V and 6 bases from J; bases unmatched to any gene: 6. Germline V gene data show CDR1 as SGHTA and CDR2 as FQGNSA. The CDR3 is 14 amino acids. CDR3 sequence reads: CASSVLAGGAEQYF. CDR3 DNA sequence: TGTGCCAGCAGTGTACTAGCGGGGGGCGCCGAGCAGTACTTC.

This clone was found a few times. V usage is TRBV9 and J usage is TRBJ2-2; a possible D gene is TRBD1 (5 bases). This CDR3 has 15 residues. Germline-derived CDR1 and CDR2 are SGDLS and YYNGEE. The germline V and J ends were trimmed by 4 bases and 8 bases, with 18 bases remaining between them. CDR3 sequence (DNA): TGTGCCAGCAGCCCACAGGACACCCCTGGAGGGGAGCTGTTTTTT. This sequence encodes CASSPQDTPGGELFF.

The chain combines TRBV5-1 with TRBJ2-1, with a weak D call TRBD2 (5 bases). V lost 0 bases and J lost 4, with 14 bases in between. From germline, CDR1 is SGHRS and CDR2 YFSETQ. The CDR3 covers 16 residues. DNA for the CDR3: TGCGCCAGCAGCTTGGGGAGGCGCGGCTGGTACAATGAGCAGTTCTTC. Residues: CASSLGRRGWYNEQFF.

This clone was counted a single time. The CDR3 coding sequence is TGTGCCAGCAGTTTAGAGAACACTGAAGCTTTCTTT. Protein product: CASSLENTEAFF. The rearrangement links TRBV2 to TRBJ1-1; no clear D. Trimming shortened V by 5 bases and J by 1 base, and 5 bases separated the two germline ends. CDR3 length: 12 residues. CDR1 SNHLY and CDR2 FYNNEI come from the germline V gene.

To note about this clone: A junction boundary mismatches the germline segment, possibly from a read error. The genes are TRBV11-2 and TRBJ2-7, with 7 bases fitting TRBD1. This CDR3 has 13 amino acids. Germline V lookup: CDR1 SGHAT, CDR2 FQNNGV. The DNA of the CDR3 is TGTGCCAGCAGCACCGGGACAGCCTATGAGCAGTACTTC. This translates into CASSTGTAYEQYF.

The chain joins TRBV10-2 to TRBJ1-4, with 8 positions matching TRBD1. Germline CDR1 reads WSHSY; CDR2 reads SAAADI. Unmatched junction bases numbered 23, after V lost 6 bases and J lost 8 bases. The CDR3 totals 19 residues. The CDR3: CASRGPGTGGTGREEKLFF. Written as DNA, the CDR3 is TGCGCCAGCAGAGGGCCCGGAACAGGGGGAACTGGGAGGGAAGAAAAACTGTTTTTT.

This clone has only a few counts. The chain is built from TRBV24-1 and TRBJ1-1, with a tentative D call TRBD1 (5 bases). The germline V and J ends were trimmed by 8 bases and 4 bases, with 13 bases remaining between them. This CDR3 is built from 13 residues. Germline V lookup: CDR1 KGHDR, CDR2 SFDVKD. CDR3 amino acids: CATTGYDGTEAFF. CDR3 sequence (DNA): TGTGCCACCACAGGGTATGATGGCACTGAAGCTTTCTTT.

This chain joins TRBV5-4 and TRBJ2-1; TRBD1 aligns across 9 bases. CDR1 and CDR2 from the germline V gene are SGHNT and YYREEE (reference sequence). J was trimmed by 4 bases and V by 3 bases; bases with no gene match: 5. CDR3 size: 15 residues. CDR3 in amino acids: CASSSRDRVYNEQFF. The CDR3 nucleotides read TGTGCCAGCAGCTCCCGGGACAGGGTTTACAATGAGCAGTTCTTC.